This TCR beta chain was recorded in a study of T cell changes during pregnancy in multiple sclerosis. Germline CDR1 reads KGHSH; CDR2 reads LQKENI. This CDR3 region has 15 residues. J lost 1 base, V lost 6 bases, and 9 bases had no gene match. The assay was immunoSEQ multiplex PCR, and TCRdb's table has in-frame clones only and misses some. The data show tens of thousands of clones, 70% to 90% seen once. The V gene is TRBV18, the J gene TRBJ2-7; 7 bases are a match to TRBD2. This receptor was obtained from a female donor with multiple sclerosis, enrolled in a pregnancy study. The sequences come from CD8+ T cells from peripheral blood mononuclear cells, collected in the second trimester of pregnancy. CDR3 protein: CASSRGGGTSYEQYF. As DNA, the CDR3 is TGTGCCAGCTCTCGCGGGGGAGGAACTTCCTACGAGCAGTACTTC.